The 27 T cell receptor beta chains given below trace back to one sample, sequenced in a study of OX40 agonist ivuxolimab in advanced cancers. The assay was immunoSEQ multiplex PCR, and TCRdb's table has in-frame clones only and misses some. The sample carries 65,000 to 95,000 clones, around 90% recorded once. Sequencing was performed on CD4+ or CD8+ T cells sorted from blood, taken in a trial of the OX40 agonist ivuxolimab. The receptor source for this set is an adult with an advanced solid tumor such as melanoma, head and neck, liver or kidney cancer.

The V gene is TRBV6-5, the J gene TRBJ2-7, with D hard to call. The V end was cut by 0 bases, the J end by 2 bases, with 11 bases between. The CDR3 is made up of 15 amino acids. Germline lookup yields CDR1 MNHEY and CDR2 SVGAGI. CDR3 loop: CASSYSFVGTYEQYF. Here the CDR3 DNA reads TGTGCCAGCAGTTACTCGTTCGTGGGAACCTACGAGCAGTACTTC.

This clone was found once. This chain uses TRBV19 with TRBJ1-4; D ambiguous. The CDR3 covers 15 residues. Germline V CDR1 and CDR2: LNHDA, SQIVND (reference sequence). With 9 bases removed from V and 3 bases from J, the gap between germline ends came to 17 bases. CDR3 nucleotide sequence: TGTGCCAGCACAGCGCGGAGTTGGGCTAATGAAAAACTGTTTTTT. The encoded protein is CASTARSWANEKLFF.

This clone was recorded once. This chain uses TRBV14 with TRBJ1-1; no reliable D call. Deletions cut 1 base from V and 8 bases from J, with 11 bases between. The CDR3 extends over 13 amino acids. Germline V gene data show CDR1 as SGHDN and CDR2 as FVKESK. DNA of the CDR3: TGTGCCAGCAGCCAAGGTCCGGGCCAAGAAGCTTTCTTT. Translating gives CASSQGPGQEAFF.

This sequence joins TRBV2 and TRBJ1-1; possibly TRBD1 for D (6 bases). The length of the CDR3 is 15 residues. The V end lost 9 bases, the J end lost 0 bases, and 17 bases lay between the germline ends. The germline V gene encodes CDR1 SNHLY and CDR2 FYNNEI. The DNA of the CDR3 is TGTGCCAGTCTTGGAATGGGGGCTCTGAACACTGAAGCTTTCTTT. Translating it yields CASLGMGALNTEAFF.

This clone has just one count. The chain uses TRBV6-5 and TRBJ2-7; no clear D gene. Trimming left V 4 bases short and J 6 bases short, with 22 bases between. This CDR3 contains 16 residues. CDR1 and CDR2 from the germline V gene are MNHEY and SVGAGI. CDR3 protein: CASSFRSTTIPSEQYF. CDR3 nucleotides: TGTGCCAGCAGTTTCCGGAGTACTACCATCCCCAGCGAGCAGTACTTC.

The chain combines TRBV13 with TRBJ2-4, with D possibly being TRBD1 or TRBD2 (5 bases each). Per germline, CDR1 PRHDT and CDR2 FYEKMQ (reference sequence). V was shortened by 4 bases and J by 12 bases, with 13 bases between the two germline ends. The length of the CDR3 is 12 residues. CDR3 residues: CASSSARDHQYF. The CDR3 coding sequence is TGTGCCAGCAGCTCAGCAAGGGACCATCAGTACTTC.

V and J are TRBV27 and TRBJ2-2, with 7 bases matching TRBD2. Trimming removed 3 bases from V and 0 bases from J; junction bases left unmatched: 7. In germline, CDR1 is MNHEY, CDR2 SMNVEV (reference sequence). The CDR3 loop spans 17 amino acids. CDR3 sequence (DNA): TGTGCCAGCAGTTTTTCGAGGGGAGGGGCGAACACCGGGGAGCTGTTTTTT. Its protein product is CASSFSRGGANTGELFF.

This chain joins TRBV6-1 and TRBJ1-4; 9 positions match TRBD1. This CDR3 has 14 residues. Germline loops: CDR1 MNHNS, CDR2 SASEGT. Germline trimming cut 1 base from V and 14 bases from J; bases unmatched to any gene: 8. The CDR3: CASSEGTGVLGLFF. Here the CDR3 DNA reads TGTGCCAGCAGTGAAGGGACAGGGGTTTTGGGCCTGTTTTTT.

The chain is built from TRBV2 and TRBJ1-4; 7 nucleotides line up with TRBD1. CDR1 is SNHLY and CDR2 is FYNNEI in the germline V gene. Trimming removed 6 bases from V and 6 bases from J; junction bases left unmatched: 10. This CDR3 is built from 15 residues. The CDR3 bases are TGTGCCAGCAGAAAAACAGGGGATTGGTATGAAAAACTGTTTTTT. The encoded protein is CASRKTGDWYEKLFF.

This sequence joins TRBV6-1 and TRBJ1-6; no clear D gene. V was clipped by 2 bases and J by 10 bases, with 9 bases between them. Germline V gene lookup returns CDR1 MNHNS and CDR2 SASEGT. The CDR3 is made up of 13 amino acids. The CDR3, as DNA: TGTGCCAGCAGTGAACAGGATCGCTCACCCCTCCACTTT. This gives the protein CASSEQDRSPLHF.

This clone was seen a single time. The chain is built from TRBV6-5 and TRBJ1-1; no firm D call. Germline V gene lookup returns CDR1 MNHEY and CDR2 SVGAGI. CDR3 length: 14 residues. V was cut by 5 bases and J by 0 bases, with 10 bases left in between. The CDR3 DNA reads TGTGCCAGCAGTCAGGTCGCGGTGAACACTGAAGCTTTCTTT. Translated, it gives CASSQVAVNTEAFF.

CDR3 nucleotides: TGTGCCAGCAGCCCCGAGGGCCTGGGGTGGAATGAGCAGTTCTTC. Protein product: CASSPEGLGWNEQFF. The chain combines TRBV5-8 with TRBJ2-1; D might be TRBD2 (5 bases). Trimming took off 4 bases at V and 7 bases at J, with 18 bases between the two ends. The germline V gene has CDR1 SGHTS and CDR2 YDEGEE. The CDR3 sequence is 15 residues long.

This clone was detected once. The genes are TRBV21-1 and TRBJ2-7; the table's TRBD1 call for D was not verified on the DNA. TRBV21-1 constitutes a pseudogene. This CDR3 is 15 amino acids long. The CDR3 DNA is TGTGCCAGCAGCCTTCGGACAGGTCCTACGGACGAGCAGTACTTC. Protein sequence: CASSLRTGPTDEQYF.

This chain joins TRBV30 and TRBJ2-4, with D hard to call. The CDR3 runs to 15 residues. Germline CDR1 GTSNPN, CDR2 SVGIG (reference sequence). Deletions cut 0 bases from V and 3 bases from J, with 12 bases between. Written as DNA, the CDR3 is TGTGCCTGGAGTGTACACCTGGGGAACAAAAACATTCAGTACTTC. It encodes CAWSVHLGNKNIQYF.

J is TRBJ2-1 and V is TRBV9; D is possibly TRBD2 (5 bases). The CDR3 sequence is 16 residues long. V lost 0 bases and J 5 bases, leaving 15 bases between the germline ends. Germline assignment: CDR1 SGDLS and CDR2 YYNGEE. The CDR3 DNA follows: TGTGCCAGCAGCGTAGCCGTGACGGGGAGTGACAATGAGCAGTTCTTC. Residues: CASSVAVTGSDNEQFF.

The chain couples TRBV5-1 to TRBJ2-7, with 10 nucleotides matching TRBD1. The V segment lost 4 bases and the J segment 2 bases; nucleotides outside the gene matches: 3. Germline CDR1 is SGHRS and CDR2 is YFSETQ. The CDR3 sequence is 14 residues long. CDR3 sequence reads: CASSRDRGAYEQYF. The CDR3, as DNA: TGCGCCAGCAGCCGGGACAGGGGAGCCTACGAGCAGTACTTC.

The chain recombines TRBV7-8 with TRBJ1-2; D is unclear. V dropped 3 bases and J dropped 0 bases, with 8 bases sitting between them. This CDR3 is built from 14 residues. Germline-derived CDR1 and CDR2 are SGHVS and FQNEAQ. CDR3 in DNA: TGTGCCAGCAGCTTGGGAGGAGCTAACTATGGCTACACCTTC. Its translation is CASSLGGANYGYTF.

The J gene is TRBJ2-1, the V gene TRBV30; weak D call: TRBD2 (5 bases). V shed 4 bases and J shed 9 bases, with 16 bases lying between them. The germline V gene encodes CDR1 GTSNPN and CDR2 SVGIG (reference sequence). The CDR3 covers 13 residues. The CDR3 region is CAWKRGPSGEQFF. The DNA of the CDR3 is TGTGCCTGGAAAAGAGGGCCCTCGGGTGAGCAGTTCTTC.

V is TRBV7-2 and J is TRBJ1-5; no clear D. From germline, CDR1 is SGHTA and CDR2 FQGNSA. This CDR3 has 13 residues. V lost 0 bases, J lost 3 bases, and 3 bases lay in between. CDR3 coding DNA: TGTGCCAGCAGCTTAGCACCCAATCAGCCCCAGCATTTT. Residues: CASSLAPNQPQHF.

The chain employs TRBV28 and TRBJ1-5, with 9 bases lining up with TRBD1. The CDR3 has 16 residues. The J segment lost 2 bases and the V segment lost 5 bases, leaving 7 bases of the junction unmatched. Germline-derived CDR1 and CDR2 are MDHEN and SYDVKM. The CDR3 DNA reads TGTGCCAGCAGTACCTTACAGGGGGCTGGCAATCAGCCCCAGCATTTT. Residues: CASSTLQGAGNQPQHF. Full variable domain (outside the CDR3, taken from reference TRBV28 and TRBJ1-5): DVKVTQSSRYLVKRTGEKVFLECVQDMDHENMFWYRQDPGLGLRLIYFSYDVKMKEKGDIPEGYSVSREKKERFSLILESASTNQTSMYLCASSTLQGAGNQPQHFGDGTRLSIL.

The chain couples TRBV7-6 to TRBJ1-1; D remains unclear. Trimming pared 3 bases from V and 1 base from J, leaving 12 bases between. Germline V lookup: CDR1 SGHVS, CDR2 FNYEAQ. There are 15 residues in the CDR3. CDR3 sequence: CASSFLMGRNTEAFF. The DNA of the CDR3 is TGTGCCAGCAGCTTTCTAATGGGGAGGAACACTGAAGCTTTCTTT.

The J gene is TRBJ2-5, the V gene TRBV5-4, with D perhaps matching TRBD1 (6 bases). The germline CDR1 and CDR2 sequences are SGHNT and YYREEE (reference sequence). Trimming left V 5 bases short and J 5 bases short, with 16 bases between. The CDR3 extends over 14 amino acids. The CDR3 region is CASSRGGGRETQYF. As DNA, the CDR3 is TGTGCCAGCAGTCGGGGTGGGGGCAGGGAGACCCAGTACTTC.

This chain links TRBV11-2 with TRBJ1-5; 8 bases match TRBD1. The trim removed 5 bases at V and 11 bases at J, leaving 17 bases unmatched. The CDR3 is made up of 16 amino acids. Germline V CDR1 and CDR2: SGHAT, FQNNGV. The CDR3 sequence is CASSLGSGGWEETQHF. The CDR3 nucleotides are TGTGCCAGCAGCCTTGGGTCAGGGGGCTGGGAGGAGACCCAGCATTTT.

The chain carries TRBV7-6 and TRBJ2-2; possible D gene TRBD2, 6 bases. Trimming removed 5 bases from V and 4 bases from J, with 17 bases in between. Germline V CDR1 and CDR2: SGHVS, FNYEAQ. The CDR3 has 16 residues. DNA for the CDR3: TGTGCCAGCAGCCCCCGCCGTGGGCGGGGCACCGGGGAGCTGTTTTTT. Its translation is CASSPRRGRGTGELFF.

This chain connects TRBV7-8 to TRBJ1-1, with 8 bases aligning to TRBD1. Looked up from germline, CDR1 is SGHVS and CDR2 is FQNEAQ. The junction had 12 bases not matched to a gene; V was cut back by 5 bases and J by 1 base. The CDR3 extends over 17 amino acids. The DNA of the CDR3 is TGTGCCAGCAGCCCGCGGACAGGGATGATGGCGAACACTGAAGCTTTCTTT. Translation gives CASSPRTGMMANTEAFF.

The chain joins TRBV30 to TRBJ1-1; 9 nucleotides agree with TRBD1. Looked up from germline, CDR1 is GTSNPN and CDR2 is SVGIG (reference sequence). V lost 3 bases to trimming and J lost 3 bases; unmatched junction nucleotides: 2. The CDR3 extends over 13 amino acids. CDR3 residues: CAWRDRGDTEAFF. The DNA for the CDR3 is TGTGCCTGGAGGGACAGGGGAGACACTGAAGCTTTCTTT.

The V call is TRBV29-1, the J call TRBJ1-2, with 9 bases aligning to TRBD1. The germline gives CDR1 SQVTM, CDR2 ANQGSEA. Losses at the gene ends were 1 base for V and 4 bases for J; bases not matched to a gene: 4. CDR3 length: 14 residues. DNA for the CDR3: TGCAGCGTTGAAGCCCAGACAGGGGGCTATGGCTACACCTTC. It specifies CSVEAQTGGYGYTF.